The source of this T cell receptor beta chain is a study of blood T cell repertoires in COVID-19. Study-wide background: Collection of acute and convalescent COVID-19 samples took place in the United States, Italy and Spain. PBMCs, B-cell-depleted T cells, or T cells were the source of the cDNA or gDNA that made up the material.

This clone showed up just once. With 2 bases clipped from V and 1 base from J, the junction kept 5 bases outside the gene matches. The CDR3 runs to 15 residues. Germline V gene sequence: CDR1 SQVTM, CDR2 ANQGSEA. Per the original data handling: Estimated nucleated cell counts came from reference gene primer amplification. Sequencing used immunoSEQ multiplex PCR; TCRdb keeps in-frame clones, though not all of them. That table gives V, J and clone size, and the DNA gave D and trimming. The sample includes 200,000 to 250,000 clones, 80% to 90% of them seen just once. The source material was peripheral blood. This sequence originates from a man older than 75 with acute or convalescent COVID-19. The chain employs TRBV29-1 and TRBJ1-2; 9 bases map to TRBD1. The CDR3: CSVEPGTGNNYGYTF. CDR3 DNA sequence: TGCAGCGTTGAACCCGGGACAGGGAATAACTATGGCTACACCTTC. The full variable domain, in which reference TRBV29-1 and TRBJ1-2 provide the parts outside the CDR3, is SAVISQKPSRDICQRGTSLTIQCQVDSQVTMMFWYRQQPGQSLTLIATANQGSEATYESGFVIDKFPISRPNLTFSTLTVSNMSPEDSSIYLCSVEPGTGNNYGYTFGSGTRLTVV.